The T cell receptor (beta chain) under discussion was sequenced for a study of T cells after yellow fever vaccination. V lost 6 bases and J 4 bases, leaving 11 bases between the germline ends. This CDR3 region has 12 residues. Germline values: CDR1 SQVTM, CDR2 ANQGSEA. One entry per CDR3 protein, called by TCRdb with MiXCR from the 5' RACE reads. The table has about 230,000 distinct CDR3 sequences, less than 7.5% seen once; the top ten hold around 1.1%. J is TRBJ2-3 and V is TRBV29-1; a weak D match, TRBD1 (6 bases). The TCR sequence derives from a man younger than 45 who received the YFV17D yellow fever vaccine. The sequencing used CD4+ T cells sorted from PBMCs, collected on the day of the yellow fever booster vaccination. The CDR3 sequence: CSVRKGADTQYF. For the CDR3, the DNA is TGCAGCGTCAGGAAGGGGGCAGATACGCAGTATTTT.